Included here is one T cell receptor beta chain sequence, with context. V gave up 6 bases and J gave up 4 bases; unmatched junction bases: 6. Germline V gene sequence: CDR1 SGHRS, CDR2 YFSETQ. The CDR3 spans 15 residues. TCRdb independently ran MiXCR on the RT-PCR reads; one entry per CDR3 protein. The profile shows fewer than 700,000 distinct CDR3 sequences, 13% of them singletons. This sample stems from a study of response to subunit inactivated influenza vaccine. This TCR was recovered from a man aged 50-59 years who received an inactivated influenza vaccine. The chain links TRBV5-1 to TRBJ2-2; 10 bases are a match to TRBD1. The sequencing here drew on PBMCs from blood, taken roughly 45 days after vaccination. CDR3 region: CASKVWDRGTGELFF. Here the CDR3 DNA reads TGCGCCAGCAAGGTTTGGGACAGGGGCACCGGGGAGCTGTTTTTT.